What follows is one TCR beta chain and its context. Its target is unknown. Repertoires were generated with immunoSEQ multiplex PCR, while TCRdb's copy carries only in-frame clones and drops some. The sample carries about 140,000 clones, about 91% recorded once. The data belong to a study of T cell responses to AZD1222 COVID-19 vaccine. Study information: Some second doses came at about 4 weeks and others at about 12 weeks; these were pooled.

Overall study findings and caveats: Repertoires were collected only later (after the peak T cell response had occurred).

The clonotype comes from an adult in good health. The specimen comprised peripheral blood, sampled on day 0 of AZD1222 vaccination.

The CDR3 region has the DNA TGTGCCAGCGGGGAGTTGGGCAATCAGCCCCAGCATTTT. This sequence encodes CASGELGNQPQHF. The chain is built from TRBV27 and TRBJ1-5, with no clear D. Germline V lookup: CDR1 MNHEY, CDR2 SMNVEV (reference sequence). CDR3 length: 13 residues. Trimming left V 8 bases short and J 2 bases short, with 10 bases between.